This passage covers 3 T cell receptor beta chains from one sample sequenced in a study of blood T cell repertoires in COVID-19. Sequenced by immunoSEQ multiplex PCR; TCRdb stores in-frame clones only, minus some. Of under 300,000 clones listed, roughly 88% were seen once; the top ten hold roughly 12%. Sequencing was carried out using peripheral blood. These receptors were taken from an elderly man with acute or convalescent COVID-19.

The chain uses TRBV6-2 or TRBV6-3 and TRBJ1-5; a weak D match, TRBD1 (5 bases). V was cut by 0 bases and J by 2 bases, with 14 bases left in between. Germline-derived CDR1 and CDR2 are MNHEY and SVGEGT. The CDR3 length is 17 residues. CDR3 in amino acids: CASSYSTAGLGNQPQHF. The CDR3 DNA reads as TGTGCCAGCAGTTACTCGACGGCAGGGCTAGGCAATCAGCCCCAGCATTTT.

The CDR3 DNA reads as TGTGCCAGCAGCTTACGTAGGGGTGATCAGCCCCAGCATTTT. As protein: CASSLRRGDQPQHF. The J gene is TRBJ1-5, the V gene TRBV7-2; D perhaps matches TRBD1 (5 bases). V was clipped by 2 bases and J by 5 bases, with 10 bases between them. Germline CDR1 SGHTA, CDR2 FQGNSA. The length of the CDR3 is 14 residues.

Written as DNA, the CDR3 is TGTGCCAGCACACCCCAGGGGGGAAATCAGCCCCAGCATTTT. Translating gives CASTPQGGNQPQHF. This chain uses TRBV28 with TRBJ1-5; 7 bases are a match to TRBD1. V lost 7 bases to trimming and J lost 4 bases; unmatched junction nucleotides: 7. This CDR3 comprises 14 residues. CDR1 is MDHEN and CDR2 is SYDVKM in the germline V gene.